One and the same sample provided the 14 T cell receptor beta chains below, sequenced in a study of read filtering for tumor transcriptome and immune sequencing. From roughly 390 ng of RNA, a library with molecular barcoded alpha/delta and beta/gamma adaptors was made. From the reads, TCRdb called clonotypes with MiXCR, one entry per CDR3 protein. This sample has roughly 130,000 distinct CDR3 sequences, with 10% to 15% found just once. The source material was a population of CD138-negative cells sorted from bone marrow. Receptor source: a donor at least 40 years old with multiple myeloma.

Comments on this clonotype: A much larger clone differs from this one at a single base, so this may be a read error. The gene calls are TRBV6-1 and TRBJ1-1; D gene ambiguous. From germline, CDR1 is MNHNS and CDR2 SASEGT. The germline V and J ends were trimmed by 11 bases and 8 bases, with 15 bases remaining between them. CDR3 length: 11 residues. CDR3 sequence (DNA): TGTGCCGGCATCGAAAGTCGGGAAGCTTTCTTT. This translates into CAGIESREAFF.

This clonotype was found a few times. V usage is TRBV29-1 and J usage is TRBJ2-1; 10 nucleotides align to TRBD2. Trimming cost V 4 bases and J 0 bases; bases outside gene matches: 0. This CDR3 has 14 residues. Germline CDR1 SQVTM, CDR2 ANQGSEA. The CDR3 is CSVGTSGSYNEQFF. The CDR3 DNA follows: TGCAGCGTTGGGACTAGCGGCTCCTACAATGAGCAGTTCTTC.

This clonotype was found many times. The gene calls are TRBV7-2 and TRBJ2-7; D is ambiguous. The CDR3 spans 14 residues. Trimming removed 3 bases at V and 1 base at J, with 10 bases between. CDR1 SGHTA and CDR2 FQGNSA come from the germline V gene. CDR3 region: CASSFDGQSYEQYF. DNA for the CDR3: TGTGCCAGCAGCTTTGATGGCCAGTCCTACGAGCAGTACTTC.

Concerning this clonotype: Possible read error: a much larger clone is one base away. The chain carries TRBV7-2 and TRBJ2-7, with 7 bases identical to TRBD2. V trimming: 5 bases; J trimming: 5 bases; junction bases outside the gene matches: 9. The CDR3 extends over 14 amino acids. CDR1 is SGHTA and CDR2 is FQGNSA in the germline V gene. CDR3 in DNA: TGTGCCAGCAGCCCAGGACTAGTCCCCCACGAGCAGTACTTC. Amino acid sequence: CASSPGLVPHEQYF. Drawing the rest from reference TRBV7-2 and TRBJ2-7, the complete variable domain is GAGVSQSPSNKVTEKGKDVELRCDPISGHTALYWYRQSLGQGLEFLIYFQGNSAPDKSGLPSDRFSAERTGGSVSTLTIQRTQQEDSAVYLCASSPGLVPHEQYFGPGTRLTVT.

The chain carries TRBV28 and TRBJ2-1; 10 bases agree with TRBD2. CDR1 MDHEN and CDR2 SYDVKM come from the germline V gene. This CDR3 contains 15 residues. The J segment lost 7 bases and the V segment lost 4 bases, leaving 7 bases of the junction unmatched. CDR3 nucleotides: TGTGCCAGCAGTTCTCCCCAGCGGGGGGGGAATGAGCAGTTCTTC. Residues: CASSSPQRGGNEQFF.

This clonotype was counted many times. V usage is TRBV20-1 and J usage is TRBJ2-3, with D tentatively TRBD1 or TRBD2 (9 bases each). V lost 6 bases to trimming and J lost 1 base, with 17 bases between them. Germline V gene lookup returns CDR1 DFQATT and CDR2 SNEGSKA (reference sequence). CDR3 length: 15 residues. The CDR3 nucleotides read TGCAGTGCACAGGGGGCTAGCGGGGGCACAGATACGCAGTATTTT. Protein product: CSAQGASGGTDTQYF.

This clonotype was counted a few times. This sequence joins TRBV7-8 and TRBJ2-1; D is perhaps TRBD1 or TRBD2 (6 bases each). Trimming took 2 bases from V and 1 from J, leaving 12 bases between them. There are 16 residues in the CDR3. Germline V gene sequence: CDR1 SGHVS, CDR2 FQNEAQ. CDR3 DNA sequence: TGTGCCAGCAGCTTATTGGGGGGCGCATCCTACAATGAGCAGTTCTTC. Residues: CASSLLGGASYNEQFF.

This clonotype was seen only a few times. This may come from a read error, since a much larger clone is one base off. The chain carries TRBV10-2 and TRBJ2-3; 11 bases fit TRBD2. The CDR3 is made up of 13 amino acids. The trim removed 3 bases at V and 14 bases at J, leaving 7 bases unmatched. The V gene's germline CDR1 is WSHSY and CDR2 SAAADI. DNA for the CDR3: TGCGCCAGCAGTGAAGGGACTAGCGGACCACGGTATTTT. It yields the protein CASSEGTSGPRYF.

Ten or more counts support this clonotype. V gene TRBV5-1 combines with J gene TRBJ1-5, with 8 bases fitting TRBD1. The CDR3 is 15 amino acids. CDR1 is SGHRS, CDR2 YFSETQ, per germline. Germline trimming cut 4 bases from V and 4 bases from J; bases unmatched to any gene: 7. The CDR3 DNA follows: TGCGCCAGCAGCCCGAGTGACAGGGGAAATCAGCCCCAGCATTTT. Protein sequence: CASSPSDRGNQPQHF.

Details on this clonotype: One base away lies a much larger clone, so this may be a sequencing read error. The chain employs TRBV7-2 and TRBJ2-5; 11 nucleotides align to TRBD2. Losses at the gene ends were 2 bases for V and 6 bases for J; bases not matched to a gene: 2. This CDR3 has 14 residues. CDR1 SGHTA and CDR2 FQGNSA come from the germline V gene. The DNA for the CDR3 is TGTGCCAGCAGCTTACTAGCGGGGGGAAAGACCCAGTACTTC. Translated: CASSLLAGGKTQYF.

Many counts were recorded for this clonotype. The CDR3 is CSARDRLDRGTDTQYF. The DNA of the CDR3 is TGCAGTGCTAGAGATCGACTAGACAGGGGCACAGATACGCAGTATTTT. This chain connects TRBV20-1 to TRBJ2-3; a possible D gene is TRBD1 (7 bases). Trimming left V 0 bases short and J 1 base short, with 14 bases between. Germline assignment: CDR1 DFQATT and CDR2 SNEGSKA (reference sequence). CDR3 length: 16 residues.

This clonotype was observed many times. The rearrangement joins TRBV5-1 to TRBJ1-2, with D uncertain. The CDR3 contains 13 residues. Trimming took off 3 bases at V and 6 bases at J, with 12 bases between the two ends. Germline CDR1 is SGHRS and CDR2 is YFSETQ. CDR3 loop: CASSYGKDHGYTF. The DNA of the CDR3 is TGCGCCAGCAGCTATGGCAAGGATCATGGCTACACCTTC.

The chain is built from TRBV24-1 and TRBJ2-5, with D perhaps matching TRBD1 (6 bases). Germline lookup yields CDR1 KGHDR and CDR2 SFDVKD. CDR3 length: 15 residues. Trimming left V 3 bases short and J 1 base short, with 11 bases between. The CDR3 region has the DNA TGTGCCACCAGTGATCCAAGGACAGCCCAAGAGACCCAGTACTTC. Its translation is CATSDPRTAQETQYF.

The V call is TRBV12-3 or TRBV12-4, the J call TRBJ2-4; the D is unclear. V was clipped by 5 bases and J by 0 bases, with 11 bases between them. The CDR3 has 15 residues. Written as DNA, the CDR3 is TGTGCCAGCAGTGAACGGGCTGTAGCCAAAAACATTCAGTACTTC. This sequence encodes CASSERAVAKNIQYF.